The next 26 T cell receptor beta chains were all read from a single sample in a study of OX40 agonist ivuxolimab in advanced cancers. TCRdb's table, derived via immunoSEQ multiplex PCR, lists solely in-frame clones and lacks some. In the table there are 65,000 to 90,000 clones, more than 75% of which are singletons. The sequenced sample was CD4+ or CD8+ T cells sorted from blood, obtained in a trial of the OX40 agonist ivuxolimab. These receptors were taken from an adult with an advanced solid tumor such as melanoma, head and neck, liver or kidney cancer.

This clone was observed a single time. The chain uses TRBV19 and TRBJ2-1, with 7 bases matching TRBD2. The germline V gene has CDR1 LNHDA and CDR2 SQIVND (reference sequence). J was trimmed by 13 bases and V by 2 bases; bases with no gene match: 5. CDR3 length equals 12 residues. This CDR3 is CASSILSGTQFF. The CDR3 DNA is TGTGCCAGTAGTATATTGAGCGGGACTCAGTTCTTC.

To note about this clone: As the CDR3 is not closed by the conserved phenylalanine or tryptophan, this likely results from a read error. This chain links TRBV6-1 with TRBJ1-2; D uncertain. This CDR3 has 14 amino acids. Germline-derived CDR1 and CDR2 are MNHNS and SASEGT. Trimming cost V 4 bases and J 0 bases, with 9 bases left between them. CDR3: CASSAWPANYGYTL. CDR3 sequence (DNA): TGTGCCAGCAGTGCCTGGCCAGCTAACTATGGCTACACCCTC.

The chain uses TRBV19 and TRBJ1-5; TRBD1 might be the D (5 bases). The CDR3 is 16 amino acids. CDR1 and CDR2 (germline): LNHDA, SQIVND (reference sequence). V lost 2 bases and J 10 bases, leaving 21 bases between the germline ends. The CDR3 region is CASSIMAGQKVEPQHF. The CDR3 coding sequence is TGTGCCAGTAGTATAATGGCAGGGCAGAAGGTTGAACCCCAGCATTTT.

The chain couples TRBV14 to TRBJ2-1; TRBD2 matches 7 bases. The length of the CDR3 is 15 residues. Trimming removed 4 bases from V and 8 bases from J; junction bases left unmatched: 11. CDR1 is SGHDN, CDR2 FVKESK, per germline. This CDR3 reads CASSRETGGYHEQFF. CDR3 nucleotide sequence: TGTGCCAGCAGCCGAGAGACGGGAGGTTATCATGAGCAGTTCTTC.

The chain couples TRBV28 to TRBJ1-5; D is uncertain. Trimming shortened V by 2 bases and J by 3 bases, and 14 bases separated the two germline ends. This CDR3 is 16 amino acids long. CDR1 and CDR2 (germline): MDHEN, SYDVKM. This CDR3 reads CASSLTALSNNQPQHF. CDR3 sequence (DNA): TGTGCCAGCAGTTTAACGGCGTTGAGCAACAATCAGCCCCAGCATTTT.

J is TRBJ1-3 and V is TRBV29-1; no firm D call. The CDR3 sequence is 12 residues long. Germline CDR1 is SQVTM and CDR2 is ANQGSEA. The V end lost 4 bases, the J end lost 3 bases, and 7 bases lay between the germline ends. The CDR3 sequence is CSVGEIGNTIYF. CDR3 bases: TGCAGCGTTGGAGAAATTGGAAACACCATATATTTT.

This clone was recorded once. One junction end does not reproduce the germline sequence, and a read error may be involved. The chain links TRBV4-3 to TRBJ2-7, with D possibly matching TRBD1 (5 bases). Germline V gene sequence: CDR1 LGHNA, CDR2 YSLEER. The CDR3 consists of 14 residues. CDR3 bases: TGCGCCAGCAGCCAAGTGGGGCAGAACTACGGGCAGTACTTC. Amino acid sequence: CASSQVGQNYGQYF.

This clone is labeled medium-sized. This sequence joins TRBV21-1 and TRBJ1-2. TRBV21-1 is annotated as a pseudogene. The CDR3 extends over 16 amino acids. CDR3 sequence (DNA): TGTGCCAGCAGCAAAGAGGAGAACAGACAATTTTATGGCTACACCTTC. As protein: CASSKEENRQFYGYTF.

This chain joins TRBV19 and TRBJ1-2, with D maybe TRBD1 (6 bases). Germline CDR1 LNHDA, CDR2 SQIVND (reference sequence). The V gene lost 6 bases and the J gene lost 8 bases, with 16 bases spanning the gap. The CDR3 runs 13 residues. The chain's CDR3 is CASSRGQPGGYTF. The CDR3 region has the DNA TGTGCCAGTAGCAGAGGACAGCCAGGCGGCTACACCTTC.

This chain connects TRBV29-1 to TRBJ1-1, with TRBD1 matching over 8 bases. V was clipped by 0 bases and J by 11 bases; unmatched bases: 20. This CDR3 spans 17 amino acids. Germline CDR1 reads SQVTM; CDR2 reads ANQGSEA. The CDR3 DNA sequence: TGCAGCGTTGAAGATCTATGTTCGGACAGGGAAATATGGGGGGCTTTCTTT. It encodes CSVEDLCSDREIWGAFF.

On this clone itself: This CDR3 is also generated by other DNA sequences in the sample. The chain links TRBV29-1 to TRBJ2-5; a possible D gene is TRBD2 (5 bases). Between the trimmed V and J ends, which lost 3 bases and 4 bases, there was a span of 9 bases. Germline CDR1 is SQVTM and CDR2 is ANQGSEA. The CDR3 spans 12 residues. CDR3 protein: CSVDRGGETQYF. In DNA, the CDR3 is TGCAGCGTTGACAGAGGAGGAGAGACCCAGTACTTC.

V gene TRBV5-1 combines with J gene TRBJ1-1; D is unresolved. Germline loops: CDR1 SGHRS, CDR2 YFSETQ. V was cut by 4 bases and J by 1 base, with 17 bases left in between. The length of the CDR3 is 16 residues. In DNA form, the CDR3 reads TGCGCCAGCAGCCCTGATGGACGGATGGGGAACACTGAAGCTTTCTTT. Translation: CASSPDGRMGNTEAFF.

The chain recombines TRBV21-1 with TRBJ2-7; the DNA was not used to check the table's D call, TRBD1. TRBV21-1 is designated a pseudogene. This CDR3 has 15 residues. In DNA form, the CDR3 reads TGTGCCAGGGGATTGTCCGGGACAGGGAGCGGCGAGCAGTACTTC. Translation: CARGLSGTGSGEQYF.

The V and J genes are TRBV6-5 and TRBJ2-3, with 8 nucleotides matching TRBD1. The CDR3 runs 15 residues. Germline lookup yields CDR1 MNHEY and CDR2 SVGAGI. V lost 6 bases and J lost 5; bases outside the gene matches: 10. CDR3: CASRPGTGFQDTQYF. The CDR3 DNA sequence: TGTGCCAGCAGACCCGGGACAGGCTTTCAAGATACGCAGTATTTT.

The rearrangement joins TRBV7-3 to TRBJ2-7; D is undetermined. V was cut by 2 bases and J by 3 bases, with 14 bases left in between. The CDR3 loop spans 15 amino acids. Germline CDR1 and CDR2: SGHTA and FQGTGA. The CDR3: CASSLAAGNLYEQYF. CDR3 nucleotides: TGTGCCAGCAGCTTAGCCGCTGGCAACCTCTACGAGCAGTACTTC. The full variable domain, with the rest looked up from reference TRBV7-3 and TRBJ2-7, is GAGVSQTPSNKVTEKGKYVELRCDPISGHTALYWYRQSLGQGPEFLIYFQGTGAADDSGLPNDRFFAVRPEGSVSTLKIQRTERGDSAVYLCASSLAAGNLYEQYFGPGTRLTVT.

CDR3 DNA: TGTGCCGGCGGGGACTTTCGAGAGCAGTTCTTC. Amino acids: CAGGDFREQFF. This chain links TRBV2 with TRBJ2-1, with a tentative D call TRBD2 (6 bases). Per the germline V gene, CDR1 is SNHLY and CDR2 is FYNNEI. Trimming removed 11 bases at V and 10 bases at J, with 15 bases between. CDR3 length equals 11 residues.

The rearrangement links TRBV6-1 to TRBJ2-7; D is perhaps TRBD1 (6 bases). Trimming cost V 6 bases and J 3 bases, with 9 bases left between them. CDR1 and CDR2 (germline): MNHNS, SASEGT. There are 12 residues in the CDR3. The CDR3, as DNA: TGTGCCAGCAGCCAGGGGTTCTACGAGCAGTACTTC. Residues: CASSQGFYEQYF.

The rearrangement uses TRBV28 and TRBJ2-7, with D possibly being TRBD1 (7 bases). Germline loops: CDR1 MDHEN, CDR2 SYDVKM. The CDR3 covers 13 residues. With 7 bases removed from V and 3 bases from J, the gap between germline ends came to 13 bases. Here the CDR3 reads CASIAGGGYEQYF. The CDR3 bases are TGTGCCAGCATCGCAGGGGGAGGCTACGAGCAGTACTTC.

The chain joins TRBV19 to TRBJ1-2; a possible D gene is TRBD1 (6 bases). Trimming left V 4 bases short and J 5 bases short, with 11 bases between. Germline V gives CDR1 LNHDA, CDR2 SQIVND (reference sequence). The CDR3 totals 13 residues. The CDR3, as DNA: TGTGCCAGTAGTAAGGGGGGAGCGTATGGCTACACCTTC. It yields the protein CASSKGGAYGYTF.

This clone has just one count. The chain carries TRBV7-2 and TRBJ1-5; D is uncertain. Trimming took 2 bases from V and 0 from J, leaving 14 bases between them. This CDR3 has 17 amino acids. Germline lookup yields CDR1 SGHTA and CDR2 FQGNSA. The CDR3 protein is CASSLSPWVTSNQPQHF. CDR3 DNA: TGTGCCAGCAGCTTATCGCCATGGGTAACTAGCAATCAGCCCCAGCATTTT.

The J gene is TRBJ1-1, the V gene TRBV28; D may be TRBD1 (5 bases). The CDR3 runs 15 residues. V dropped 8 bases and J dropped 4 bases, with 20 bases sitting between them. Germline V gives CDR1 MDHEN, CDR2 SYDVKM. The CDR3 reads CASGLIPGGGTEAFF. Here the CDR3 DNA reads TGTGCCAGCGGCTTAATCCCTGGGGGGGGCACTGAAGCTTTCTTT.

The CDR3 loop is CASVYGNTEAFF. CDR3 sequence (DNA): TGTGCCAGTGTTTATGGGAACACTGAAGCTTTCTTT. The V gene is TRBV2, the J gene TRBJ1-1; D not certain. The V and J ends lost 9 bases and 1 base respectively, with 9 bases between them. The CDR3 length is 12 residues. Looked up from germline, CDR1 is SNHLY and CDR2 is FYNNEI.

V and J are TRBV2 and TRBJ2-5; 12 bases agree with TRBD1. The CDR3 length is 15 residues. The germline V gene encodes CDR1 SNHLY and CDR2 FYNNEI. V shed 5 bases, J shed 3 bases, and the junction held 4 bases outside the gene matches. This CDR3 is CASSRDRGQEETQYF. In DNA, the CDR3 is TGTGCCAGCAGTAGGGACAGGGGGCAGGAAGAGACCCAGTACTTC.

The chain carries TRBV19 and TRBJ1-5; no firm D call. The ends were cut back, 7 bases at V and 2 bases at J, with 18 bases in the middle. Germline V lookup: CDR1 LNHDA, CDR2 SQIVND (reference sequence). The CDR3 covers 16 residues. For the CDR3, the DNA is TGTGCCAGTAATCCCTGGGATGGGGTGGGCAATCAGCCCCAGCATTTT. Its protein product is CASNPWDGVGNQPQHF. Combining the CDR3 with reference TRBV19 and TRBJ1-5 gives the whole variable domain DGGITQSPKYLFRKEGQNVTLSCEQNLNHDAMYWYRQDPGQGLRLIYYSQIVNDFQKGDIAEGYSVSREKKESFPLTVTSAQKNPTAFYLCASNPWDGVGNQPQHFGDGTRLSIL.

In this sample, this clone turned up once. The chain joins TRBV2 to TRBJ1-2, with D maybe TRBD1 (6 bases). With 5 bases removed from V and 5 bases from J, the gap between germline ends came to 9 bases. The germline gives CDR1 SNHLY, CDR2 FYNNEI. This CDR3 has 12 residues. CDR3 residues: CASSLTGYGYTF. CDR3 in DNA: TGTGCCAGCAGTTTAACAGGGTATGGCTACACCTTC. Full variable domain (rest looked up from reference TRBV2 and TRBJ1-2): EPEVTQTPSHQVTQMGQEVILRCVPISNHLYFYWYRQILGQKVEFLVSFYNNEISEKSEIFDDQFSVERPDGSNFTLKIRSTKLEDSAMYFCASSLTGYGYTFGSGTRLTVV.

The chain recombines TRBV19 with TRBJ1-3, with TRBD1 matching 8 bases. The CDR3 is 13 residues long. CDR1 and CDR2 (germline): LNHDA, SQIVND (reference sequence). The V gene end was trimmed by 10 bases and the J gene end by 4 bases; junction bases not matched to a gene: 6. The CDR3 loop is CATKQGAGNTIYF. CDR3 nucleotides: TGTGCCACGAAGCAGGGGGCGGGAAACACCATATATTTT. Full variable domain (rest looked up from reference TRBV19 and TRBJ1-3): DGGITQSPKYLFRKEGQNVTLSCEQNLNHDAMYWYRQDPGQGLRLIYYSQIVNDFQKGDIAEGYSVSREKKESFPLTVTSAQKNPTAFYLCATKQGAGNTIYFGEGSWLTVV.